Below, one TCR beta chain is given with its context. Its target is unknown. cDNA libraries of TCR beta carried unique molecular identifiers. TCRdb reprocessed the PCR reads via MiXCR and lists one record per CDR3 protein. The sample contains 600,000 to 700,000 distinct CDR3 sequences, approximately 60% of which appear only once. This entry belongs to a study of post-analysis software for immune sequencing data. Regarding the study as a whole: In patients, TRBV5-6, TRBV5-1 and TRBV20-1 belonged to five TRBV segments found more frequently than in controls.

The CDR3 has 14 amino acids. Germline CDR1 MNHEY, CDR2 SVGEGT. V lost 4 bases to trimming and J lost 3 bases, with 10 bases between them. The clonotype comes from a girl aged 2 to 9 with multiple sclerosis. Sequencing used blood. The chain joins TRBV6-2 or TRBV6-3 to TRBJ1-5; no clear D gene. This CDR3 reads CASSSEGSNQPQHF. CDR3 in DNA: TGTGCCAGCAGTTCCGAGGGCTCCAATCAGCCCCAGCATTTT.